A selection of T cell receptor beta chains follows, all from one sample in a study of radiation and T cells in renal cell carcinoma. The table came from immunoSEQ multiplex PCR; TCRdb's copy has only in-frame clones and leaves some out. The data contain tens of thousands of clones, roughly four fifths of them seen just once; the ten biggest clones take up roughly 7%. The sample here was blood, taken from a patient whose treatment included radiotherapy and nephrectomy. All receptors come from a man in his sixties with renal cell carcinoma. CDR3s include the opening cysteine and the closing phenylalanine or tryptophan. A D gene is named only where the DNA matches it firmly. Not all rows give a size; the values are once, few, many and, for expanded clones, a class.

D: -; J: TRBJ2-2; size: -; V: TRBV7-7; CDR3: CASSLKVASSINTGELFF; DNA: TGTGCCAGCAGCTTAAAAGTAGCCAGCTCAATTAACACCGGGGAGCTGTTTTTT
D: -; J: TRBJ2-1; size: -; V: TRBV19; CDR3: CASDGRGEQFF; DNA: TGTGCCAGCGACGGTAGAGGAGAGCAGTTCTTC
D: TRBD1; J: TRBJ2-1; size: -; V: TRBV5-1; CDR3: CASSLTGTGDNEQFF; DNA: TGCGCCAGCAGCTTAACCGGGACAGGGGACAATGAGCAGTTCTTC
D: -; J: TRBJ1-2; size: -; V: TRBV18; CDR3: CASSPIGTETSFYTF; DNA: TGTGCCAGCTCACCGATCGGGACCGAGACCTCCTTCTACACCTTC
D: -; J: TRBJ1-1; size: -; V: TRBV5-4; CDR3: CAGTDRMNTEAFF; DNA: TGTGCCGGAACGGACAGAATGAACACTGAAGCTTTCTTT
D: -; J: TRBJ1-1; size: -; V: TRBV15; CDR3: CATSSELGQLNTEAFF; DNA: TGTGCCACCAGCTCAGAGCTAGGCCAGTTGAACACTGAAGCTTTCTTT
D: TRBD1; J: TRBJ2-5; size: -; V: TRBV30; CDR3: CAWSPGPGQGQETQYF; DNA: TGTGCCTGGAGTCCGGGCCCGGGACAGGGCCAAGAGACCCAGTACTTC
D: TRBD2; J: TRBJ2-3; size: -; V: TRBV7-8; CDR3: CASSLRRETMDTQYF; DNA: TGTGCCAGCAGCTTAAGGCGGGAGACTATGGATACGCAGTATTTT
D: TRBD2; J: TRBJ2-5; size: -; V: TRBV7-9; CDR3: CASSLGLASAPGTQYF; DNA: TGTGCCAGCAGCCTTGGACTAGCGTCTGCCCCGGGGACCCAGTACTTC
D: TRBD2; J: TRBJ2-3; size: -; V: TRBV19; CDR3: CASTASLAGNTDTQYF; DNA: TGTGCCAGTACCGCCTCCCTAGCGGGGAACACAGATACGCAGTATTTT
D: -; J: TRBJ2-5; size: few; V: TRBV7-8; CDR3: CASSFREIKETQYF; DNA: TGTGCCAGCAGCTTTCGGGAGATAAAAGAGACCCAGTACTTC
D: TRBD1; J: TRBJ2-5; size: -; V: TRBV7-9; CDR3: CASSLRTGETQYF; DNA: TGTGCCAGCAGCTTAAGGACAGGGGAGACCCAGTACTTC
D: -; J: TRBJ2-7; size: -; V: TRBV6-5; CDR3: CASSDRWWGSEQYF; DNA: TGTGCCAGCAGTGACCGATGGTGGGGCTCCGAGCAGTACTTC
D: -; J: TRBJ1-1; size: few; V: TRBV6-1; CDR3: CASKLDSEAFF; DNA: TGTGCCAGCAAACTAGACAGCGAAGCTTTCTTT
D: TRBD1; J: TRBJ1-1; size: -; V: TRBV5-4; CDR3: CASSTDRTNTEAFF; DNA: TGTGCCAGCAGCACGGACAGGACGAACACTGAAGCTTTCTTT
D: TRBD1; J: TRBJ2-3; size: -; V: TRBV19; CDR3: CASSIDPPLGQGSTDTQYF; DNA: TGTGCCAGTAGTATAGATCCTCCTTTGGGACAGGGAAGCACAGATACGCAGTATTTT
D: -; J: TRBJ2-1; size: -; V: TRBV30; CDR3: CAWSVARRSEQFF; DNA: TGTGCCTGGAGTGTAGCGAGGAGAAGCGAGCAGTTCTTC
D: -; J: TRBJ2-2; size: -; V: TRBV6-4; CDR3: CASSDSLGGELFF; DNA: TGTGCCAGCAGTGACTCGCTGGGAGGGGAGCTGTTTTTT
D: TRBD1; J: TRBJ1-5; size: -; V: TRBV4-2; CDR3: CASSPGQSNQPQHF; DNA: TGTGCCAGCAGCCCGGGACAGAGCAATCAGCCCCAGCATTTT
D: TRBD1; J: TRBJ1-3; size: -; V: TRBV7-9; CDR3: CASSPPIQGTFGNTIYF; DNA: TGTGCCAGCAGCCCCCCTATACAGGGGACCTTTGGAAACACCATATATTTT
D: -; J: TRBJ1-1; size: -; V: TRBV19; CDR3: CATTILGHLNTEAFF; DNA: TGTGCCACGACAATTTTAGGACACCTGAACACTGAAGCTTTCTTT
D: -; J: TRBJ1-6; size: -; V: TRBV6-1; CDR3: CASSALGGYNSPLHF; DNA: TGTGCCAGCAGTGCCCTCGGGGGCTATAATTCACCCCTCCACTTT
D: -; J: TRBJ2-2; size: -; V: TRBV30; CDR3: CAWSRDGLTGELFF; DNA: TGTGCCTGGAGTAGGGACGGACTCACCGGGGAGCTGTTTTTT
D: TRBD2; J: TRBJ2-3; size: -; V: TRBV7-3; CDR3: CASSRDYQTDTQYF; DNA: TGTGCCAGCAGCCGGGACTACCAGACAGATACGCAGTATTTT
D: TRBD1; J: TRBJ2-7; size: -; V: TRBV7-2; CDR3: CASSFTGGGYEQYF; DNA: TGTGCCAGCAGCTTTACAGGGGGAGGCTACGAGCAGTACTTC
D: -; J: TRBJ2-2; size: -; V: TRBV2; CDR3: CASSAALGELFF; DNA: TGTGCCAGCAGCGCCGCCCTCGGGGAGCTGTTTTTT
D: TRBD1; J: TRBJ1-6; size: -; V: TRBV2; CDR3: CASSGDRVSPLHF; DNA: TGTGCCAGCAGTGGAGACAGGGTTTCACCCCTCCACTTT
D: TRBD1; J: TRBJ1-2; size: -; V: TRBV5-1; CDR3: CASGQGTGNYGYTF; DNA: TGCGCCAGCGGACAGGGGACGGGTAACTATGGCTACACCTTC
D: -; J: TRBJ2-3; size: -; V: TRBV7-9; CDR3: CASSLGYGGGGDTQYF; DNA: TGTGCCAGCAGCTTAGGATACGGCGGAGGGGGAGATACGCAGTATTTT